This TCR beta chain was identified during a study of shared T cell receptors in the human thymus. The method was immunoSEQ multiplex PCR; TCRdb's version includes in-frame clones alone and lacks a portion of them. The sample includes 640,000 or so clones, around 87% of them seen just once. Unmatched junction bases numbered 16, after V lost 4 bases and J lost 2 bases. There are 18 residues in the CDR3. Germline V lookup: CDR1 MDHEN, CDR2 SYDVKM. These data were likewise used in another study, on human thymus T cells.

The chain links TRBV28 to TRBJ2-7; 8 bases align to TRBD1. The receptor's source is a boy in the first two years of life with a congenital heart defect. Material: thymocytes. In nucleotides, the CDR3 is TGTGCCAGCAGTTCCGAACCCGGGACAGGCTCCAGTCCCTACGAGCAGTACTTC. This encodes CASSSEPGTGSSPYEQYF.